This TCR beta chain is from a study of response to subunit inactivated influenza vaccine. TCRdb called the RT-PCR reads again in MiXCR, with one record for every CDR3 protein. Of hundreds of thousands of distinct CDR3 sequences listed, 12% to 15% were seen once; the top ten hold about 7.6%. This clonotype was observed a handful of times. Its antigen is as yet unknown. Study outcomes and limitations: Authors suggested each seasonal influenza vaccination recruits few new T cells.

Germline assignment: CDR1 SGHTA and CDR2 FQGNSA. This CDR3 comprises 15 residues. The trim removed 5 bases at V and 3 bases at J, leaving 9 bases unmatched. The gene calls are TRBV7-2 and TRBJ2-5, with 7 bases that match TRBD2. The starting material was PBMCs from blood, obtained around 14 days before vaccination. The sequence was collected from a man aged 50 or older who received an inactivated influenza vaccine. Here the CDR3 DNA reads TGTGCCAGCAGCCTACCTAGCGGAACTAAAGAGACCCAGTACTTC. Translated, it gives CASSLPSGTKETQYF.